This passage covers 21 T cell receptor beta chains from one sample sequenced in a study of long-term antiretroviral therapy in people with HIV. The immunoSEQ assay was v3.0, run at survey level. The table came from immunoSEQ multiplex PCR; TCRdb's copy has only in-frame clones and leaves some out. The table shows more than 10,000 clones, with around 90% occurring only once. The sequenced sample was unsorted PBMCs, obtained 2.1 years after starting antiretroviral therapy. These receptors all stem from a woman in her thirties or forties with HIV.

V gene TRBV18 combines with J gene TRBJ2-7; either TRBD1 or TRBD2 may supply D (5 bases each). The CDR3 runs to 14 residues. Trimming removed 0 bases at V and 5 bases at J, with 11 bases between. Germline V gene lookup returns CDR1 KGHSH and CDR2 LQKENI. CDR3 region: CASSPPSMGDEQYF. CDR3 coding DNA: TGTGCCAGCTCACCACCGTCCATGGGGGACGAGCAGTACTTC.

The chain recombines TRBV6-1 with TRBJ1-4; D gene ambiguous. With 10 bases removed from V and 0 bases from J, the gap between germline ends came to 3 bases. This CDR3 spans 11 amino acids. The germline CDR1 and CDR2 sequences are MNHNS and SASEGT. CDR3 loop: CATATNEKLFF. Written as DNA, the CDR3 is TGTGCCACTGCAACTAATGAAAAACTGTTTTTT.

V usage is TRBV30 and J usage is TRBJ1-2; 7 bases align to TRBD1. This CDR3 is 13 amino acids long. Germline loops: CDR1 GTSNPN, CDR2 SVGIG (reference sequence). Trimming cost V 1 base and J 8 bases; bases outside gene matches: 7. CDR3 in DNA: TGTGCCTGGAGTGACAGGGGCGCGCGGGGCTACACCTTC. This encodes CAWSDRGARGYTF.

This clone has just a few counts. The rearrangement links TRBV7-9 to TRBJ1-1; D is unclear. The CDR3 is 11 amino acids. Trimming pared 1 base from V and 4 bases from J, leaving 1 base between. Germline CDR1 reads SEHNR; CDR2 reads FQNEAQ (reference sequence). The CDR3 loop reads CASSLVTEAFF. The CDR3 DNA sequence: TGTGCCAGCAGCTTAGTCACTGAAGCTTTCTTT.

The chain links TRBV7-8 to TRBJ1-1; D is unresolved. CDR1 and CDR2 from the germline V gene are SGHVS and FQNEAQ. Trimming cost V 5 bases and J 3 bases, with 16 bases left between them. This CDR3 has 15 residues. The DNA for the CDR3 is TGTGCCAGCAGCCTTCAAGTGGGTCTCGACACTGAAGCTTTCTTT. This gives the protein CASSLQVGLDTEAFF.

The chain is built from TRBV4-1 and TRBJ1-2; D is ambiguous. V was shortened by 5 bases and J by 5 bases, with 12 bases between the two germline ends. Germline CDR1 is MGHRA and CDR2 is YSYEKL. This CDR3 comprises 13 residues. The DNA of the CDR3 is TGCGCCAGCAGCATGGACGGCTCTTATGGCTACACCTTC. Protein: CASSMDGSYGYTF.

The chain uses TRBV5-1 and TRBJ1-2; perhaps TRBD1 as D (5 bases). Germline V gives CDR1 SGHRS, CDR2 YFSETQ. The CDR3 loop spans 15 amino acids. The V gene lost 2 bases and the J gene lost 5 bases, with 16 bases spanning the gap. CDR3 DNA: TGCGCCAGCAGCTTAGGAGGGGACTATGGGTATGGCTACACCTTC. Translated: CASSLGGDYGYGYTF.

The CDR3 is CASLRTASAPVEKLFF. In nucleotides, the CDR3 is TGTGCCAGTCTACGGACGGCCTCTGCACCGGTGGAAAAACTGTTTTTT. The chain combines TRBV19 with TRBJ1-4, with D unclear. Trimming shortened V by 8 bases and J by 8 bases, and 24 bases separated the two germline ends. Germline assignment: CDR1 LNHDA and CDR2 SQIVND (reference sequence). CDR3 size: 16 residues.

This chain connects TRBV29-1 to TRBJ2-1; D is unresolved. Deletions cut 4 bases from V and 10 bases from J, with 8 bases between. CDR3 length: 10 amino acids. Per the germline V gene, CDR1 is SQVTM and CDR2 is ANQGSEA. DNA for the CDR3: TGCAGCGTTGGCGAGAACGAGCAGTTCTTC. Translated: CSVGENEQFF.

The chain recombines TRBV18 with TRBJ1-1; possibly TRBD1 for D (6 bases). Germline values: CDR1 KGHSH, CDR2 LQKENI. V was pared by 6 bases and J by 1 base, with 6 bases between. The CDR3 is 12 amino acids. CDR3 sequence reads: CASSTGNTEAFF. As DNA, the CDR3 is TGTGCCAGCTCGACAGGGAACACTGAAGCTTTCTTT.

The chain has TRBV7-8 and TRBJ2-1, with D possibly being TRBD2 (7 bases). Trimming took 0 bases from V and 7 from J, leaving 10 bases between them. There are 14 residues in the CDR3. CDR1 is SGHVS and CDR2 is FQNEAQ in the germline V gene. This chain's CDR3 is CASSLAGGPNEQFF. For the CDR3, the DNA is TGTGCCAGCAGCTTAGCGGGGGGGCCGAATGAGCAGTTCTTC.

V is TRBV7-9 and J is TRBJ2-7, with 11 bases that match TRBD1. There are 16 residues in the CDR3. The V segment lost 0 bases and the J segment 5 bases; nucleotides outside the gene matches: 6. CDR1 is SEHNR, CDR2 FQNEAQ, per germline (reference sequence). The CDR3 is CASSLASGTGGHEQYF. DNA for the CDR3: TGTGCCAGCAGCTTAGCCTCCGGGACAGGGGGACACGAGCAGTACTTC.

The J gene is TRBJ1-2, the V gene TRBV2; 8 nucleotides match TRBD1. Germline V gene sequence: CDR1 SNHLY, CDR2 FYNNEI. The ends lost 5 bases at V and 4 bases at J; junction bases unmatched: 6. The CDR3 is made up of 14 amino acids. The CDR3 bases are TGTGCCAGCAGTAGACAGGGGTCAACCTATGGCTACACCTTC. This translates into CASSRQGSTYGYTF.

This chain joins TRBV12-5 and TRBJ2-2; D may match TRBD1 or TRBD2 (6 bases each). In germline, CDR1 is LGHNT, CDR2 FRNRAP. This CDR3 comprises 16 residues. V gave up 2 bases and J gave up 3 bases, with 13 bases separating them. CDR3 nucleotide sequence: TGTGCTAGTGGTTTGACTCACAGGGAGGACACCGGGGAGCTGTTTTTT. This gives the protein CASGLTHREDTGELFF.

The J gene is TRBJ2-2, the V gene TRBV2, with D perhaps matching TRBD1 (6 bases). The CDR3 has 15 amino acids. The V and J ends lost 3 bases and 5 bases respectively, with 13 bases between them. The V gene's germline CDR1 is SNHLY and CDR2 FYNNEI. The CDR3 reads CASSEGSDRTGELFF. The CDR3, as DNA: TGTGCCAGCAGTGAGGGTTCGGACAGAACCGGGGAGCTGTTTTTT.

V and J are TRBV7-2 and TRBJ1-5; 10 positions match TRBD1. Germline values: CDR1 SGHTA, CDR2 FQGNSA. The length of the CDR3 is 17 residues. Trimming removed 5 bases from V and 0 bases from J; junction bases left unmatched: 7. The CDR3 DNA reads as TGTGCCAGCAGCAGGACAGGGGGGCCCAATAGCAATCAGCCCCAGCATTTT. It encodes CASSRTGGPNSNQPQHF.

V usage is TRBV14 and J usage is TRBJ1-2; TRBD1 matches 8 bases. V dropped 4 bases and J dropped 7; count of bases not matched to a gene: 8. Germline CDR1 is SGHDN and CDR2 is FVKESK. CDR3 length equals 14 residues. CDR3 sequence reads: CASSPDRGAGGYTF. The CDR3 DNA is TGTGCCAGCAGCCCTGACAGGGGCGCGGGTGGCTACACCTTC.

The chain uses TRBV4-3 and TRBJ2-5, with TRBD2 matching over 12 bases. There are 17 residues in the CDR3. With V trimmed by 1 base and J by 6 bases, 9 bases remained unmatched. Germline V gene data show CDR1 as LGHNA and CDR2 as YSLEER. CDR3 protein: CASSQVLPSGGAKTQYF. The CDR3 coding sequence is TGCGCCAGCAGCCAAGTCCTTCCTAGCGGGGGGGCTAAGACCCAGTACTTC.

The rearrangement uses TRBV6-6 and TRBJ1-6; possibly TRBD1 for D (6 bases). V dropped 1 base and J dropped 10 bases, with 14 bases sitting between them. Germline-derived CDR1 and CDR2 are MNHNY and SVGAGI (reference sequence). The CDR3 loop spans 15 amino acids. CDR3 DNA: TGTGCCAGCAGTTACTACTCAGGGGAAGGCTCACCCCTCCACTTT. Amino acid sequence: CASSYYSGEGSPLHF.

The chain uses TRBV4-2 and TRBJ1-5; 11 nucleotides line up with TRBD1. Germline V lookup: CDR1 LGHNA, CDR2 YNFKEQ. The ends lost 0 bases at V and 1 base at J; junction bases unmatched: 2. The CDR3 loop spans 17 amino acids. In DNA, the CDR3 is TGTGCCAGCAGCCAAGAGGACAGGGGGCGCAGCAATCAGCCCCAGCATTTT. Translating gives CASSQEDRGRSNQPQHF.

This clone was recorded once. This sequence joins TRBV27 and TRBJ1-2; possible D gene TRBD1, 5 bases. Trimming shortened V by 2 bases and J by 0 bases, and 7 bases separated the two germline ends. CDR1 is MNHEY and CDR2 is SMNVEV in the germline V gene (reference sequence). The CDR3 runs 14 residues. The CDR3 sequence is CASSLQGANYGYTF. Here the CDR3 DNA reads TGTGCCAGCAGTTTACAGGGAGCTAACTATGGCTACACCTTC.